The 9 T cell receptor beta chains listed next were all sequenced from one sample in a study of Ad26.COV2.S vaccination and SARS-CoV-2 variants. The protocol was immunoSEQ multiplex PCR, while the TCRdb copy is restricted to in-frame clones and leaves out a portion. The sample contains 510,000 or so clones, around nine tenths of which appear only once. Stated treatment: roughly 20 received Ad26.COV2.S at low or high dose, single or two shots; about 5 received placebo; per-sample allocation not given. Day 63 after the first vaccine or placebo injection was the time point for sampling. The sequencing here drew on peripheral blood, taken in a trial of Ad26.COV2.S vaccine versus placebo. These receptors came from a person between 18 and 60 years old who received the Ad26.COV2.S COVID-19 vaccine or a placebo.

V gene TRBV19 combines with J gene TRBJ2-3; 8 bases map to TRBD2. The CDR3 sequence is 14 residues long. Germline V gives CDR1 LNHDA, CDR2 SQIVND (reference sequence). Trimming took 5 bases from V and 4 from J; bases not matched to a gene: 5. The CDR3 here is CASSVGLAADTQYF. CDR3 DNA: TGTGCCAGTAGTGTCGGACTAGCAGCAGATACGCAGTATTTT.

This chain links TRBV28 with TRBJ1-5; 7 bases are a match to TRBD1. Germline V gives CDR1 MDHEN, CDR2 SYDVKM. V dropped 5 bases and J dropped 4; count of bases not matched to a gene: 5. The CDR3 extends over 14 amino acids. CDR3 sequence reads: CASSHRGQNQPQHF. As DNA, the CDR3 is TGTGCCAGCAGTCACAGGGGCCAAAATCAGCCCCAGCATTTT.

The CDR3 coding sequence is TGTGCCAGCAGTGACCCCGGGACTCACACTAATGAGCAGTTCTTC. Translation: CASSDPGTHTNEQFF. This chain joins TRBV28 and TRBJ2-1; the D gene is possibly TRBD2 (6 bases). This CDR3 comprises 15 residues. CDR1 is MDHEN, CDR2 SYDVKM, per germline. Trimming removed 5 bases at V and 7 bases at J, with 18 bases between.

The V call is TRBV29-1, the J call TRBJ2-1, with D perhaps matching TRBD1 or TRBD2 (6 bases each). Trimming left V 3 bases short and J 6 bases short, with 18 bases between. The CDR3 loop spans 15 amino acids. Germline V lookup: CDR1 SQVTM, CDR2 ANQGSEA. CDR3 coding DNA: TGCAGCGTTGAGGGTCCGGGGGCGGGGTTCAATGAGCAGTTCTTC. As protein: CSVEGPGAGFNEQFF.

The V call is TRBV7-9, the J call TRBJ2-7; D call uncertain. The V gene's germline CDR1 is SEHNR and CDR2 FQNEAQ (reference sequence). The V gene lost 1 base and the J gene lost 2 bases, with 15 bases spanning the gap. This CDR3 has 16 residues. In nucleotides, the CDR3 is TGTGCCAGCAGCTTAGATTTAGAGACCCCGCCCTACGAGCAGTACTTC. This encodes CASSLDLETPPYEQYF.

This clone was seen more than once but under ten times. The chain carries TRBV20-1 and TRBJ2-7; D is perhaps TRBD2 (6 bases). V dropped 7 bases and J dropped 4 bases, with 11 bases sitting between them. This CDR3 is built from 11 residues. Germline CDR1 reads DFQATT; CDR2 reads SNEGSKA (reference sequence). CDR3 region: CSVAAGYEQYF. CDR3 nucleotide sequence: TGCAGTGTAGCGGCGGGGTACGAGCAGTACTTC.

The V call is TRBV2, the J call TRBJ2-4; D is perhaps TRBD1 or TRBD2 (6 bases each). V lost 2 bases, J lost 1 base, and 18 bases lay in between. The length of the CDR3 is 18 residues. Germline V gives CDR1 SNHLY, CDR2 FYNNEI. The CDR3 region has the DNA TGTGCCAGCAGTGAAAGGACCAACCCGGGGGCGGCCAAAAACATTCAGTACTTC. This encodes CASSERTNPGAAKNIQYF.

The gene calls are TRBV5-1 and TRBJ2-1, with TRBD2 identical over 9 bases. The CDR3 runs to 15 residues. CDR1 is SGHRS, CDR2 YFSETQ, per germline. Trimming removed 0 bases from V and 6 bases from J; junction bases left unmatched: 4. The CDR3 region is CASSLGGRAFNEQFF. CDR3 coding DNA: TGCGCCAGCAGCTTGGGCGGGAGGGCCTTCAATGAGCAGTTCTTC.

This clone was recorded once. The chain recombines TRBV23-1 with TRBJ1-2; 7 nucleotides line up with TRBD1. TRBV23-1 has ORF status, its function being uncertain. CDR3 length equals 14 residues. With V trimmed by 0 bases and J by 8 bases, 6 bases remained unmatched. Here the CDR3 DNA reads TGCGCCAGCAGTCAATCCCATAGGGGGCGCGGCTACACCTTC. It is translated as CASSQSHRGRGYTF.